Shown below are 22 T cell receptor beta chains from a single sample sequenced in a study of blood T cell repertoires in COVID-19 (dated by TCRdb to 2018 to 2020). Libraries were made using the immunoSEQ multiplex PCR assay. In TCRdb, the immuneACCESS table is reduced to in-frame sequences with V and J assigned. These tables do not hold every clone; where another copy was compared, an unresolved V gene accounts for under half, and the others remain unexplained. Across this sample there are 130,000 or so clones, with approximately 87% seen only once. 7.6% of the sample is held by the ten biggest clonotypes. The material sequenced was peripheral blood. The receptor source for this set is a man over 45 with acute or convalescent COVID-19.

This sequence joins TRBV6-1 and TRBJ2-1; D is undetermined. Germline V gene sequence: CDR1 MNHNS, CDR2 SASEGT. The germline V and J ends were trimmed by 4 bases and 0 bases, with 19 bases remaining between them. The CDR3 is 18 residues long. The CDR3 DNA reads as TGTGCCAGCAGTGCCCGGATTAGCAGTTACAACTCCTACAATGAGCAGTTCTTC. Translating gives CASSARISSYNSYNEQFF.

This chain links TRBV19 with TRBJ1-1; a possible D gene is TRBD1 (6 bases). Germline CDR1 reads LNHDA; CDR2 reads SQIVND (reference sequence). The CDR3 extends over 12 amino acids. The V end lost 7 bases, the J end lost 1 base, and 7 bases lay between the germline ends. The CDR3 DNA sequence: TGTGCCAGTAAACAGGGGAACACTGAAGCTTTCTTT. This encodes CASKQGNTEAFF.

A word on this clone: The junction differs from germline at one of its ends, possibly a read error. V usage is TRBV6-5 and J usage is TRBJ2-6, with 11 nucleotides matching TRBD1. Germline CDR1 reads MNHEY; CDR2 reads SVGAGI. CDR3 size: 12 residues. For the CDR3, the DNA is TGTGCCAGCTTCCCCCGGGAGGGACAGGGGGCTTTC. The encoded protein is CASFPREGQGAF.

This chain's CDR3 is CASSDQGGNQPQHF. The CDR3 DNA reads TGTGCCAGCAGTGACCAGGGAGGAAATCAGCCCCAGCATTTT. The chain combines TRBV6-1 with TRBJ1-5; D might be TRBD1 (5 bases). V was trimmed by 3 bases and J by 4 bases, leaving 10 bases between them. Germline V lookup: CDR1 MNHNS, CDR2 SASEGT. CDR3 length: 14 amino acids.

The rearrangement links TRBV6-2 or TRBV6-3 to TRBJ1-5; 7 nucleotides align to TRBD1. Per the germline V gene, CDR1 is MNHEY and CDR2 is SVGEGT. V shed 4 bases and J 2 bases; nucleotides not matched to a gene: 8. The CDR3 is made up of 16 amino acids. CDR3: CASSSHTGVGNQPQHF. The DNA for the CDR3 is TGTGCCAGCAGTTCCCATACAGGGGTTGGCAATCAGCCCCAGCATTTT.

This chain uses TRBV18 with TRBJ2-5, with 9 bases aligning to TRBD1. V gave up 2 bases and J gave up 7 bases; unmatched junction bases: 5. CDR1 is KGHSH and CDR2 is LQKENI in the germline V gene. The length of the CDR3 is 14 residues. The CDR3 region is CASSPGQGIGTQYF. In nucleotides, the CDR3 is TGTGCCAGCTCACCAGGACAGGGGATCGGGACCCAGTACTTC.

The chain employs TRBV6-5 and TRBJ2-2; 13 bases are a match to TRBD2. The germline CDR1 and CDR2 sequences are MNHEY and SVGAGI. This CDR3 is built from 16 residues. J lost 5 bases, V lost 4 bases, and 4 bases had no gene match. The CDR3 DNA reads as TGTGCCAGCAGTTTAGGACTAGCGGGAGTAACCGGGGAGCTGTTTTTT. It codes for CASSLGLAGVTGELFF.

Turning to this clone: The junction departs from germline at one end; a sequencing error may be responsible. The CDR3 sequence is CASSPGTSGRAPLF. The DNA of the CDR3 is TGTGCCAGCAGCCCCGGGACTAGCGGGAGGGCTCCTCTCTTC. This chain joins TRBV27 and TRBJ2-7; 16 bases are a match to TRBD2. From germline, CDR1 is MNHEY and CDR2 SMNVEV (reference sequence). This CDR3 contains 14 residues.

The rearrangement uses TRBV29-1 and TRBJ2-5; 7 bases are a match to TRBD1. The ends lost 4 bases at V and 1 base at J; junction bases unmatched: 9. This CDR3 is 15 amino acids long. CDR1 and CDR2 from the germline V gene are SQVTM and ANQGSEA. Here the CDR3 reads CSVGKKGGSQETQYF. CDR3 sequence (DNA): TGCAGCGTTGGAAAGAAAGGGGGCAGCCAAGAGACCCAGTACTTC.

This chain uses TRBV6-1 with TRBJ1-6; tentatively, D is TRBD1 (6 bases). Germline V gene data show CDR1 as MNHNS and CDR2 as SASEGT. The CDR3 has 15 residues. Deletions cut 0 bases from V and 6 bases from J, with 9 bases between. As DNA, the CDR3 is TGTGCCAGCAGTGAAGCTACAGGGTCTAATTCACCCCTCCACTTT. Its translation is CASSEATGSNSPLHF.

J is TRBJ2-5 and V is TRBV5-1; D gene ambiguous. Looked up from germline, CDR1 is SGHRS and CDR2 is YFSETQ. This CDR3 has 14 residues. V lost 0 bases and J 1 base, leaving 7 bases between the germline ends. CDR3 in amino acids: CASSLGASQETQYF. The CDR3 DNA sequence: TGCGCCAGCAGCTTGGGGGCCAGCCAAGAGACCCAGTACTTC.

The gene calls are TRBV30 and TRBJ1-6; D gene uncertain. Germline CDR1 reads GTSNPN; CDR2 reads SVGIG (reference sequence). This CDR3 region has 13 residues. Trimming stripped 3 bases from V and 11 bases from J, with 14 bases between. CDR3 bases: TGTGCCTGGAGGTCGGGAAACCAAACACCCCTCCACTTT. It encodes CAWRSGNQTPLHF.

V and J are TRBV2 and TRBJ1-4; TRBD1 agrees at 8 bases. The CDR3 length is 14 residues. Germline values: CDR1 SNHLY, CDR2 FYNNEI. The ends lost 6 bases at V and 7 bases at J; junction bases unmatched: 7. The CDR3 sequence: CASRMTGASEKLFF. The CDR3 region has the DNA TGTGCCAGCAGAATGACAGGGGCAAGTGAAAAACTGTTTTTT.

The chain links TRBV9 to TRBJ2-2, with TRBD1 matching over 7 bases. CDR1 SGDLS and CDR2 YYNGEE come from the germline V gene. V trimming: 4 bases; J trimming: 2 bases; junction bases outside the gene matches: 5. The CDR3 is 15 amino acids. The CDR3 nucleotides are TGTGCCAGCAGCCTACGACAGGGTAACACCGGGGAGCTGTTTTTT. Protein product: CASSLRQGNTGELFF.

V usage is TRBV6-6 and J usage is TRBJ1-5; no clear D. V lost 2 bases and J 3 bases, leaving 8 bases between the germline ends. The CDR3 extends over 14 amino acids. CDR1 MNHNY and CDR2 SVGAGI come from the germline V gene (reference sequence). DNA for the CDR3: TGTGCCAGCAGTTACCTGTCACTCAATCAGCCCCAGCATTTT. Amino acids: CASSYLSLNQPQHF.

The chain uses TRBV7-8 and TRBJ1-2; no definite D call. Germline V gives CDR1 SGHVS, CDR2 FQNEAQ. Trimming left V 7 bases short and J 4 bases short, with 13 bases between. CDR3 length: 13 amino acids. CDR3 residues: CASTRHGSYGYTF. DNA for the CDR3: TGTGCCAGCACCAGACACGGTTCCTATGGCTACACCTTC.

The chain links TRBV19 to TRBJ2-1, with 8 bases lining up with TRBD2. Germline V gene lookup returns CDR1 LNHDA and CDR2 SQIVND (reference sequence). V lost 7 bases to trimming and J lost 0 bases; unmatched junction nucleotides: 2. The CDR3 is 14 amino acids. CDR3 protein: CASTAGGSYNEQFF. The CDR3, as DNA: TGTGCCAGTACGGCGGGAGGCTCCTACAATGAGCAGTTCTTC.

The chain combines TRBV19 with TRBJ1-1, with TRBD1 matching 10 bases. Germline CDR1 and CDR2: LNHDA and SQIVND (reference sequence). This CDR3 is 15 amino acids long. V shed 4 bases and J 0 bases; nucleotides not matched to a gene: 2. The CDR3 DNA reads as TGTGCCAGTAGTAAGACAGGGGGCTTGAACACTGAAGCTTTCTTT. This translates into CASSKTGGLNTEAFF.

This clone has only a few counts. Written as DNA, the CDR3 is TGTGCCAGCAGTTACCTCAGGACGGACAGGGTTGGAAATCAGCCCCAGCATTTT. It yields the protein CASSYLRTDRVGNQPQHF. V is TRBV6-2 or TRBV6-3 and J is TRBJ1-5; TRBD1 agrees at 8 bases. The V and J ends lost 2 bases and 4 bases, in that order; junction bases with no gene match: 13. The CDR3 totals 18 residues. Germline V CDR1 and CDR2: MNHEY, SVGEGT.

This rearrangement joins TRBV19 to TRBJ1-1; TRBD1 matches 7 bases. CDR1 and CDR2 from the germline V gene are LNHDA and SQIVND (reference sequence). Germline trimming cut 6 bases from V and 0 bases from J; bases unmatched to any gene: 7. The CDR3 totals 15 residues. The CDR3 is CASSGRQGLNTEAFF. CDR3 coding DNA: TGTGCCAGTAGCGGAAGACAGGGCCTGAACACTGAAGCTTTCTTT.

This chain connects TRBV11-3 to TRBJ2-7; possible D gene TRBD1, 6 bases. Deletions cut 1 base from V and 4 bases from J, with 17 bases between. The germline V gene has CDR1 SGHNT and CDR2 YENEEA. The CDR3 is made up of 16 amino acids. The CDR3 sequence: CASSLGAKDRLYEQYF. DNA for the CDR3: TGTGCCAGCAGCTTAGGTGCCAAGGACAGACTTTACGAGCAGTACTTC.

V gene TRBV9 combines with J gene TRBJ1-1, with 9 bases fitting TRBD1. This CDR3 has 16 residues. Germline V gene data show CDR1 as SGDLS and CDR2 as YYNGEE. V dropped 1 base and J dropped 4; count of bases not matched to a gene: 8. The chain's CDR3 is CASSVTGTGRGTEAFF. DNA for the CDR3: TGTGCCAGCAGCGTAACCGGGACAGGGCGCGGCACTGAAGCTTTCTTT.